This TCR beta chain comes out of a study of T cell repertoires in aging, cancer and after chemotherapy. About the study: Over several months to years, re-sampled healthy donor repertoires clearly shared clones.

The template was genomic DNA from peripheral blood, not RNA. Multiplex touch-down PCR with TRB-A/B primers amplified rearranged V-D-J TRB sequences. TCRdb recomputed calls from the multiplex PCR reads with MiXCR, one row per CDR3 protein. The sample consists of approximately 4,300 distinct CDR3 sequences, 28% of them appearing once. The CDR3 length is 16 residues. Trimming removed 1 base from V and 2 bases from J, with 16 bases in between. Germline CDR1 SGHDT, CDR2 YYEEEE. J is TRBJ2-7 and V is TRBV5-6, with D perhaps TRBD2 (5 bases). The receptor's source is a human donor in good health. The sample was blood. CDR3 in DNA: TGTGCCAGCAGCTTGTGGGTCCGCGGGTTAGCCTACGAGCAGTACTTC. Encoded protein: CASSLWVRGLAYEQYF.